The present TCR beta chain was sequenced within a study of blood T cell repertoires in COVID-19. At the level of the study: Material from acute and convalescent COVID-19 was sourced from the United States, Italy and Spain.

TCRdb's table, derived via immunoSEQ multiplex PCR, lists solely in-frame clones and lacks some. The data show about 240,000 clones, 82% seen once. Looked up from germline, CDR1 is SNHLY and CDR2 is FYNNEI. The CDR3 extends over 14 amino acids. Trimming removed 7 bases at V and 4 bases at J, with 16 bases between. This TCR derives from a woman in her 70s with acute or convalescent COVID-19. V usage is TRBV2 and J usage is TRBJ1-2; possibly TRBD1 for D (5 bases). Input material: peripheral blood. In nucleotides, the CDR3 is TGTGCCAGCAAACGAGGGGAGGGCTCCTATGGCTACACCTTC. Translated: CASKRGEGSYGYTF.